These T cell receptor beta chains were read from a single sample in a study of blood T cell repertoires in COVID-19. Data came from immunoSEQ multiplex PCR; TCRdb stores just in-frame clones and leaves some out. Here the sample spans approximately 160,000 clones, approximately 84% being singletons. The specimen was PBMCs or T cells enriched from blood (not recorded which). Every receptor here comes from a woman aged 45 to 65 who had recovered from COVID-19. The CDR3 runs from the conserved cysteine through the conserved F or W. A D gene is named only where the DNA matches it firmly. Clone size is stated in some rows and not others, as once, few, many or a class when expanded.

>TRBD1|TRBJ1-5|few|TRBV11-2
CASSLSGTGGNQPQHF
TGTGCCAGCAGCTTATCCGGGACAGGGGGCAATCAGCCCCAGCATTTT
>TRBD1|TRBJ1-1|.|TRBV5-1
CASRWTGNTEAFF
TGCGCCAGCAGGTGGACAGGTAACACTGAAGCTTTCTTT
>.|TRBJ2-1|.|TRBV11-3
CASSVSWANEQFF
TGTGCCAGCAGCGTCTCCTGGGCTAATGAGCAGTTCTTC
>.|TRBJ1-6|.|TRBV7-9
CASSRLGAEEDSPLHF
TGTGCCAGCAGCCGTTTAGGGGCAGAAGAAGATTCACCCCTCCACTTT
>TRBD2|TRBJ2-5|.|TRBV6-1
CASSDLAGRRETQYF
TGTGCCAGCAGTGATCTAGCGGGGAGGAGGGAGACCCAGTACTTC
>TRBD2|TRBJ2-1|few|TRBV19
CASSIPTSAHNEQFF
TGTGCCAGTAGTATACCCACTAGCGCCCACAATGAGCAGTTCTTC
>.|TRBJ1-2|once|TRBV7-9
CASSPPTGLLNYGYTF
TGTGCCAGCAGCCCCCCCACAGGTCTACTTAACTATGGCTACACCTTC
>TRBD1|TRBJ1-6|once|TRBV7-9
CASSLARGTGVYNSPLHF
TGTGCCAGCAGCTTAGCGCGTGGGACAGGGGTTTACAATTCACCCCTCCACTTT
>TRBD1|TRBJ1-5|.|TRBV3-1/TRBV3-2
CASSHGQGRREPQHF
TGTGCCAGCAGCCATGGACAGGGGCGCCGTGAGCCCCAGCATTTT
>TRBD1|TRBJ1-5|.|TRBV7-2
CASSPQTGGTGNQPQHF
TGTGCCAGCAGCCCGCAGACAGGGGGTACGGGCAATCAGCCCCAGCATTTT
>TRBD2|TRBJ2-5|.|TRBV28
CATHPGGISQETQYF
TGTGCCACCCATCCGGGGGGGATCAGCCAAGAGACCCAGTACTTC
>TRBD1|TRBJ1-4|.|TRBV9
CASSPGQVNEKLFF
TGTGCCAGCAGCCCGGGACAGGTTAATGAAAAACTGTTTTTT
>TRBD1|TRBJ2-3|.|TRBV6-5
CASTWTGLVTDTQYF
TGTGCCAGCACTTGGACAGGGTTAGTCACAGATACGCAGTATTTT
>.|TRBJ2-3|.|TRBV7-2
CASSGGLAPRDTQYF
TGTGCCAGCAGCGGGGGACTTGCGCCCCGGGATACGCAGTATTTT
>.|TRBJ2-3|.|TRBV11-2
CASSLGADTQYF
TGTGCCAGCAGCTTAGGCGCAGATACGCAGTATTTT
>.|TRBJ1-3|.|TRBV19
CASSIEGPGNTIYF
TGTGCCAGTAGTATTGAGGGTCCTGGAAACACCATATATTTT
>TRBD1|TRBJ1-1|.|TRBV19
CATDGTGGKNTEAFF
TGTGCGACCGACGGCACAGGGGGAAAAAACACTGAAGCTTTCTTT
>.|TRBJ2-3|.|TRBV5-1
CASSSRRSPSTDTQYF
TGCGCCAGCAGCTCGCGGAGGAGCCCTAGCACAGATACGCAGTATTTT
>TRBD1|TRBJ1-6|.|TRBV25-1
CASRGTGDSPLHF
TGTGCCAGCAGGGGGACAGGGGATTCACCCCTCCACTTT
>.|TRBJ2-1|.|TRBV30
CAWNGGTGFNEQFF
TGTGCCTGGAATGGCGGGACGGGTTTCAATGAGCAGTTCTTC
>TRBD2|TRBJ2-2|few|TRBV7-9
CASRSSGTNTGELFF
TGTGCCAGCAGATCCAGCGGGACGAACACCGGGGAGCTGTTTTTT
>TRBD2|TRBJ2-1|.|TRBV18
CASSPRAGEGNEQFF
TGTGCCAGCTCACCGCGAGCGGGAGAGGGGAATGAGCAGTTCTTC
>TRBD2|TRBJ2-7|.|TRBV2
CVSTPGEGYDEQYF
TGTGTCAGCACCCCCGGGGAGGGTTACGACGAGCAGTACTTC
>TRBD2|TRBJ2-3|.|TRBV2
CASSGGTSADTQYF
TGTGCCAGCAGCGGAGGGACTAGCGCAGATACGCAGTATTTT
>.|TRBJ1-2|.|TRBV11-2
CASSLDLALGVYGYTF
TGTGCCAGCAGCTTAGATTTGGCTCTCGGGGTCTATGGCTACACCTTC
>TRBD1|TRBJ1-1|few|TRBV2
CASRTGTGSVGAFF
TGTGCCAGCAGGACCGGGACAGGGTCTGTCGGAGCTTTCTTT
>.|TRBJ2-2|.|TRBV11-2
CASSSSSTGELFF
TGTGCCAGCAGCTCAAGTAGCACCGGGGAGCTGTTTTTT
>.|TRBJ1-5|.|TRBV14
CASSQEWGECNQPQHF
TGTGCCAGCAGCCAAGAGTGGGGGGAGTGCAATCAGCCCCAGCATTTT
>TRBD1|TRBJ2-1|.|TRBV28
CAYGSRGQYEQFF
TGTGCCTACGGCTCAAGGGGGCAGTATGAGCAGTTCTTC
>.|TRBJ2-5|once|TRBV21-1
CASSKKLKEETQYF
TGTGCCAGCAGCAAAAAGCTAAAAGAAGAGACCCAGTACTTC
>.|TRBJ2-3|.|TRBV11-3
CASSFRQGGRSDTQYF
TGTGCCAGCAGCTTCCGACAGGGAGGTCGATCAGATACGCAGTATTTT
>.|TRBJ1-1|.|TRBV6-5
CASSYSTRINTEAFF
TGTGCCAGCAGTTACTCAACCAGAATTAACACTGAAGCTTTCTTT
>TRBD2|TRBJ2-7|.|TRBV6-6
CASSVAGVSYEQYF
TGTGCCAGCAGCGTAGCGGGAGTGAGCTACGAGCAGTACTTC
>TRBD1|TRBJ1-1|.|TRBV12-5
CASGSSGTGASLAF
TGTGCTAGTGGTTCGTCCGGGACAGGTGCTTCTCTGGCCTTT
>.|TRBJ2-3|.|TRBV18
CASSPVHSSTDTQYF
TGTGCCAGCTCACCAGTCCACAGTAGCACAGATACGCAGTATTTT
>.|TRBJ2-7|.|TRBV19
CASSIAPSGEQYF
TGTGCCAGTAGTATAGCCCCTTCGGGGGAGCAGTACTTC
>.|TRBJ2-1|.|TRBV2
CASKGTSNNEQFF
TGTGCCAGCAAGGGGACTTCCAACAATGAGCAGTTCTTC
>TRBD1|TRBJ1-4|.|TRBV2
CASSKRGLNEKLFF
TGTGCCAGCTCTAAAAGGGGGCTTAATGAAAAACTGTTTTTT
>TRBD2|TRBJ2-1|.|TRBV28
CASSSPGLAGGRSYNEQFF
TGTGCCAGCAGTTCCCCGGGACTAGCGGGAGGTCGCTCCTACAATGAGCAGTTCTTC
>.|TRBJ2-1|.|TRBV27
CASSLDPGHSYNEQFF
TGTGCCAGCAGTTTAGATCCGGGACATTCCTACAATGAGCAGTTCTTC
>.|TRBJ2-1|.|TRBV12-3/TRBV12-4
CASTGAGFNEQFF
TGTGCCAGTACGGGAGCGGGCTTTAATGAGCAGTTCTTC
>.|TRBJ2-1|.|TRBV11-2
CASSSELRSSSYNEQFF
TGTGCCAGCAGCTCTGAGTTAAGAAGTAGTTCCTACAATGAGCAGTTCTTC
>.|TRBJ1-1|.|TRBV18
CASSEGAGVTEAFF
TGTGCCAGCTCCGAGGGTGCCGGTGTCACTGAAGCTTTCTTT
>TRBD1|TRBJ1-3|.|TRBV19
CASSRQGAENTIYF
TGTGCCAGTAGTCGCCAGGGGGCCGAAAACACCATATATTTT
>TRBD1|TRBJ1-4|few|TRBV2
CASSEQGVTNEKLFF
TGTGCCAGCAGTGAACAGGGGGTAACTAATGAAAAACTGTTTTTT
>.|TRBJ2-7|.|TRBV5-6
CASSLGGTHSYEQYF
TGTGCCAGCAGCTTGGGTGGGACTCACTCCTACGAGCAGTACTTC
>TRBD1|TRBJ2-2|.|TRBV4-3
CASSLDRGSGELFF
TGCGCCAGCAGCCTCGACAGGGGATCCGGGGAGCTGTTTTTT
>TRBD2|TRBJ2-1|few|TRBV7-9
CASSLEGLAIYNEQFF
TGTGCCAGCAGCTTAGAAGGACTAGCGATCTACAATGAGCAGTTCTTC
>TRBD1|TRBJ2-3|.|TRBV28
CASSQPGTGGTDTQYF
TGTGCCAGCAGCCAGCCCGGGACAGGGGGCACAGATACGCAGTATTTT
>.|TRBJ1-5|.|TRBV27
CASSFQGYSNQPQHF
TGTGCCAGCAGTTTCCAGGGCTATAGCAATCAGCCCCAGCATTTT
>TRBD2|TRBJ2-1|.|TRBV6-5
CASLSSGRYNEQFF
TGTGCCAGCCTATCTAGCGGGAGGTACAATGAGCAGTTCTTC
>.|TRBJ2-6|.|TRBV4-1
CASSQDLVGTRAGANVLTF
TGCGCCAGCAGCCAAGATTTAGTCGGGACAAGGGCTGGGGCCAACGTCCTGACTTTC
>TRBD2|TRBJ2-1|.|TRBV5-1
CASSLGTSGVRNEQFF
TGCGCCAGCAGCTTGGGCACTAGCGGCGTTCGGAATGAGCAGTTCTTC
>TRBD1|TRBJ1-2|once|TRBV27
CASRGQFNYGYTF
TGTGCCAGCAGGGGACAGTTTAACTATGGCTACACCTTC